The entry below gives a single TCR beta chain sequence along with its context. The V gene end was trimmed by 4 bases and the J gene end by 5 bases; junction bases not matched to a gene: 10. Germline values: CDR1 SGHRS, CDR2 YFSETQ. The CDR3 is made up of 15 amino acids. The data are from a study of blood T cell repertoires in COVID-19. Study-wide background: The origin of the acute and convalescent COVID-19 samples was the United States, Italy and Spain. PBMCs, B-cell-depleted T cells, or T cells provided the cDNA or gDNA that made up the material.

Original handling: Amplification of reference gene primers was used by the study to estimate nucleated cell counts. The repertoire was sequenced with immunoSEQ multiplex PCR; TCRdb's copy has only in-frame clones and lacks some. V and J calls and clone size are as listed in that table; D and trimming were resolved from the DNA. The sample records approximately 210,000 clones, 92% being singletons. This chain joins TRBV5-1 and TRBJ2-5; 8 nucleotides align to TRBD2. Sequencing input: peripheral blood. The clonotype comes from a man aged 25 to 40 with acute or convalescent COVID-19. The CDR3 loop is CASSPNPGGLETQYF. DNA for the CDR3: TGCGCCAGCAGCCCGAACCCGGGGGGGTTGGAGACCCAGTACTTC. The whole variable domain, remainder taken from reference TRBV5-1 and TRBJ2-5, is KAGVTQTPRYLIKTRGQQVTLSCSPISGHRSVSWYQQTPGQGLQFLFEYFSETQRNKGNFPGRFSGRQFSNSRSEMNVSTLELGDSALYLCASSPNPGGLETQYFGPGTRLLVL.